The sequence of this T cell receptor beta chain was determined in a study of cytomegalovirus exposure and HLA in healthy donors. Overall study findings and caveats: From TCR beta sequences, most subjects' HLA-A and HLA-B alleles were reportedly predicted accurately. In vitro testing confirmed three CMV-associated chains as specific for CMV antigens.

Germline V CDR1 and CDR2: SGHNT, YENEEA. The CDR3 spans 14 residues. V was clipped by 8 bases and J by 7 bases; unmatched bases: 12. The PCR was carried out with 60 Vbeta primers and 13 Jbeta primers. Clones were sequenced by immunoSEQ multiplex PCR, and TCRdb holds only the in-frame ones, with some missing. The table includes 100,000 to 150,000 clones, around 74% detected once. Worth noting for this clone: Antigen specificity is unknown.

Donors consisted of healthy bone marrow donors. The V and J genes are TRBV11-3 and TRBJ2-3; 7 nucleotides align to TRBD2. The sequenced material came from PBMCs. This clonotype was sampled from a woman between 45 and 60 years old in good health and CMV-seropositive. CDR3 amino acids: CASAGTTGVNTQYF. The CDR3 DNA reads as TGTGCCAGCGCCGGGACTACCGGAGTAAATACGCAGTATTTT.